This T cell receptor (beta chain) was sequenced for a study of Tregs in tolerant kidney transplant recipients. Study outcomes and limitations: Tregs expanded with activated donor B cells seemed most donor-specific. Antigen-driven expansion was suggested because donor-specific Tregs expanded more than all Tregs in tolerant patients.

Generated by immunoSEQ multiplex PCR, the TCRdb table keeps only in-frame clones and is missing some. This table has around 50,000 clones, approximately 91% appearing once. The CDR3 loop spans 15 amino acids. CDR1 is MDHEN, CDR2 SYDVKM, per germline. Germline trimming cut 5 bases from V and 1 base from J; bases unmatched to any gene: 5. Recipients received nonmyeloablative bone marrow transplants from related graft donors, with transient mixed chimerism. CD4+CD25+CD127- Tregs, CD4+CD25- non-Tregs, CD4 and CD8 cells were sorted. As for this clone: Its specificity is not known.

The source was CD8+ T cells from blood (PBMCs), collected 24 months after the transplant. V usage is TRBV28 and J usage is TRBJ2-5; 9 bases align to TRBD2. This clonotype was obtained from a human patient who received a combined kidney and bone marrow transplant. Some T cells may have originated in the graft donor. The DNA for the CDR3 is TGTGCCAGCAGTCCGGCTAGCGGGGTCCAAGAGACCCAGTACTTC. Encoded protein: CASSPASGVQETQYF.